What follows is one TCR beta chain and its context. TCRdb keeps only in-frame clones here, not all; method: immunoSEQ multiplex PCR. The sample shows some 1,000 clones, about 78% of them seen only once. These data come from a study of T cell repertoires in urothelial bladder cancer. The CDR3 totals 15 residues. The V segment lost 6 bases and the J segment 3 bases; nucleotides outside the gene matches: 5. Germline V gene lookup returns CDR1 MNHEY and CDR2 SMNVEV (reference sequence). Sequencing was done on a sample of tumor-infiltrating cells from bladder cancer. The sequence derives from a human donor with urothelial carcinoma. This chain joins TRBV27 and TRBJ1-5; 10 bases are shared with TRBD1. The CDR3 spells CASSQDRGANQPQHF. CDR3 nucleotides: TGTGCCAGCAGCCAGGACAGGGGGGCCAATCAGCCCCAGCATTTT.